There are a few counts of the clone carrying this T cell receptor beta chain. The CDR3 extends over 14 amino acids. In germline, CDR1 is LGHDT, CDR2 YNNKEL (reference sequence). Trimming took 2 bases from V and 4 from J, leaving 11 bases between them. The record originates from a study of control samples from healthy donors and cancer patients. This table comes from immunoSEQ multiplex PCR, and its TCRdb copy is limited to in-frame clones, with some not included. The sample consists of 95,000 to 100,000 clones, about four fifths of them appearing once. This sequence joins TRBV3-1 (or the pseudogene TRBV3-2) and TRBJ1-1; no clear D gene. The sequence came from a man between 60 and 70 years old in good health. The specimen sequenced was blood. The CDR3 nucleotides read TGTGCCAGCAGCCAACACGGCAGAGGCACTGAAGCTTTCTTT. Translated, it gives CASSQHGRGTEAFF.